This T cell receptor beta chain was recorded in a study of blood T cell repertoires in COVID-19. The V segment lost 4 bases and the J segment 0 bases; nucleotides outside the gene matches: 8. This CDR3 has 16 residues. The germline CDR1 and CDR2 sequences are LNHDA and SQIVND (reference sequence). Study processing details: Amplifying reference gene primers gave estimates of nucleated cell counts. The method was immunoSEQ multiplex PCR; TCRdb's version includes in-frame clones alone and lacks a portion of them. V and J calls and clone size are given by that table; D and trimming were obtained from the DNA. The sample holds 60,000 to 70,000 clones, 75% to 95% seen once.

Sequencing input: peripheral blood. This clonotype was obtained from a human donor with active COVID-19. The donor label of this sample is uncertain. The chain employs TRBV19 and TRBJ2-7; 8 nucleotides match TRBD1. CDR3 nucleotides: TGTGCCAGTAGTAACCGACAGGGGATTCCCTCCTACGAGCAGTACTTC. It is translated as CASSNRQGIPSYEQYF.